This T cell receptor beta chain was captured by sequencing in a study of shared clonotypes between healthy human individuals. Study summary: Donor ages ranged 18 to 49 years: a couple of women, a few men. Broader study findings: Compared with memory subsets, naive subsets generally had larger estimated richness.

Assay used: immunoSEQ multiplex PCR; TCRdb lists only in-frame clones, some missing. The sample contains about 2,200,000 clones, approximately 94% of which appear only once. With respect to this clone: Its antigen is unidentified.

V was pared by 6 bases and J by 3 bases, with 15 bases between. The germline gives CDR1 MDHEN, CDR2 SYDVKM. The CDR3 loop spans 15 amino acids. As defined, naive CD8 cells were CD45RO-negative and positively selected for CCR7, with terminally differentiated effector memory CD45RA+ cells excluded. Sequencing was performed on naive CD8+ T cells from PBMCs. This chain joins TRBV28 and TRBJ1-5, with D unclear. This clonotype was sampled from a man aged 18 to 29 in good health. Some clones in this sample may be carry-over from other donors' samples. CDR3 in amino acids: CASSPREVHNQPQHF. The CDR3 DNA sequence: TGTGCCAGCAGCCCAAGGGAGGTACACAATCAGCCCCAGCATTTT.